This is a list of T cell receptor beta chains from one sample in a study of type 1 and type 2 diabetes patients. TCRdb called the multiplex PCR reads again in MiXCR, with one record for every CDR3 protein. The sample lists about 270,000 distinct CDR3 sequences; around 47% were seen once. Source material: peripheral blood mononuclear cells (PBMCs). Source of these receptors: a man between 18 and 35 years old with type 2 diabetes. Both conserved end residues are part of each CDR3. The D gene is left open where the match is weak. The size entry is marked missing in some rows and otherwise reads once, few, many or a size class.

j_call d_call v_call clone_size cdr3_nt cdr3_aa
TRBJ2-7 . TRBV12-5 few TGTGCTAGTGGTTTGGTGACCGAGCAGTACTTC CASGLVTEQYF
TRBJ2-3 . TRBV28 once TGTGCCACCCGTGCGTTGGTGATAAGTGGAGATACGCAGTATTTT CATRALVISGDTQYF
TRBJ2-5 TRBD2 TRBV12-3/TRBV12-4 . TGTGCCAGCAGTTTACAGGACGGAGCGGGAGGTGGGGAGACCCAGTACTTC CASSLQDGAGGGETQYF
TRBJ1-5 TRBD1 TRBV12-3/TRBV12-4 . TGTGCCAGCAGCCATACCTCCAGGGGGAATCAGCCCCAGCATTTT CASSHTSRGNQPQHF
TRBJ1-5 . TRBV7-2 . TGTGCCAGCAGCCCCGGGGCACATAGCAATCAGCCCCAGCATTTT CASSPGAHSNQPQHF
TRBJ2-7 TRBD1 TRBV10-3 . TGTGCCATCAGTGAGTCGATGGGACAGGGAAGAGCCGAGCAGTACTTC CAISESMGQGRAEQYF
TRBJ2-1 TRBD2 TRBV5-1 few TGCGCCAGCAGCTCAACTAGCGGACTCACCTACAATGAGCAGTTCTTC CASSSTSGLTYNEQFF
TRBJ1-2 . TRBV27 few TGTGCCAGCAGTCCGACGGAGGTCTATGGCTACACCTTC CASSPTEVYGYTF
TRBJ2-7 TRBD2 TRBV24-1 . TGTGCCACCAGTGATTCGAGAGGACTAGCAAGGGACGAGCAGTACTTC CATSDSRGLARDEQYF
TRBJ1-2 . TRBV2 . TGTGCCAGCAGTATAAGGGTGCAAGGCTACACCTTC CASSIRVQGYTF
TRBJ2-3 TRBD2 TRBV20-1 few TGCAGTGCTAGAAAAACTAGCGGACGCTCAGATACGCAGTATTTT CSARKTSGRSDTQYF
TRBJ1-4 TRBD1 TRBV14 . TGTGCCAGCAGCCAACTCCATGCGGCGGCAGGGGGTGAAAAACTGTTTTTT CASSQLHAAAGGEKLFF
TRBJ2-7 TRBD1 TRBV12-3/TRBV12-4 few TGTGCCAGCAGTCTCCGGGACAGGGGGTACGAGCAGTACTTC CASSLRDRGYEQYF
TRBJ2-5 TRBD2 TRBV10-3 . TGTGCCAGTGGGGGGGTCGAGGAGAAGCAGTACTTC CASGGVEEKQYF
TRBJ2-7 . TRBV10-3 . TGTGCCATCAGTGAGTGGGCCTCGGGGAGCTCCTACGAGCAGTACTTC CAISEWASGSSYEQYF
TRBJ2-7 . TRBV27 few TGTGCCAGCAGTTTTGGGTCTCGGTACGAGCAGTACTTC CASSFGSRYEQYF
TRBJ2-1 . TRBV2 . TGTGCCAGCAGTGAAAGTTTGCCCTACAATGAGCAGTTCTTC CASSESLPYNEQFF
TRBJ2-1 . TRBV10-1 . TGCGCCAGCAGTGAGTCTACTTCCTACAATGAGCAGTTCTTC CASSESTSYNEQFF
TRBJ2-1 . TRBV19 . TGTGCCAGTAGTACCGGGCGGGGACCCTCATACGAGCAGTTCTTC CASSTGRGPSYEQFF
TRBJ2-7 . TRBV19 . TGTGCCAGTAGTGCTGACAGGTTCTCCAAGCAGTACTTC CASSADRFSKQYF
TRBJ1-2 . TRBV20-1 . TGCAGTGCTCCAACCACGAGGGGAGGCGGCTACACCTTC CSAPTTRGGGYTF
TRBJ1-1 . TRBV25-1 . TGTGCCAGCAGAGGTCTGGGGAACACTGAAGCTTTCTTT CASRGLGNTEAFF
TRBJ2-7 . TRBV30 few TGTGCCTGGAGTGTGGGGGGGCACATCCCCTACGAGCAGTACTTC CAWSVGGHIPYEQYF
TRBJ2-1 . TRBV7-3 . TGTGCCAGCAGCAGCCTCCCAGCCCGGAGGAATGAGCAGTTCTTC CASSSLPARRNEQFF
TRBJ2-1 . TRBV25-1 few TGTGCCAGCAGTGAATTAGACGTTTGGGAGCAGTTCTTC CASSELDVWEQFF
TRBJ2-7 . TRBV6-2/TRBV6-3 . TGTGCCAGCAGCTACGGTGGAAGCGGAGACTACGAGCAGTACTTC CASSYGGSGDYEQYF
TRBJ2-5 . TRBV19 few TGTGCCAGTAGTTCCTTGGGGGCCACGGGAGAGACCCAGTACTTC CASSSLGATGETQYF
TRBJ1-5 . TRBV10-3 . TGTGCCATCAGTGAGCAGACTGGGCCCCCTGGCCAGCCCCAGCATTTT CAISEQTGPPGQPQHF
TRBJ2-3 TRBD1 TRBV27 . TGTGCCAGCAGTCCCGGACTGAAACAGGGGGTCACAGATACGCAGTATTTT CASSPGLKQGVTDTQYF
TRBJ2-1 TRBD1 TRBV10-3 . TGTGCCAGCAGGGGGACAGGGGACGGATTGGCTGAGCAGTTCTTC CASRGTGDGLAEQFF
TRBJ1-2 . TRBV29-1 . TGCAGCGCCACCCGGACGGCCGGCTACACCTTC CSATRTAGYTF